The 24 T cell receptor beta chains below come from one sample, sequenced in a study of blood T cells in healthy people across ages. Next came a second PCR, run for about 7 to 12 cycles, which used a sample-barcoded 5' primer along with a J-beta primer mix. Each CDR3 protein gets one entry after TCRdb re-called the 5' RACE reads with MiXCR. The table includes fewer than 1,000,000 distinct CDR3 sequences, 35% to 50% detected once. The sample consisted of blood. Receptor source: an elderly man in good health.

This clonotype was counted a few times. The chain uses TRBV4-3 and TRBJ2-1, with 9 bases lining up with TRBD2. J gave up 1 base and V 3 bases, and 10 bases lay outside the gene matches. Per the germline V gene, CDR1 is LGHNA and CDR2 is YSLEER. The length of the CDR3 is 18 residues. CDR3 loop: CASSHEITSGRSYNEQFF. In DNA, the CDR3 is TGCGCCAGCAGCCACGAGATTACGAGCGGGAGGTCCTACAATGAGCAGTTCTTC.

The chain uses TRBV7-2 and TRBJ2-3, with 10 nucleotides matching TRBD2. Looked up from germline, CDR1 is SGHTA and CDR2 is FQGNSA. V was pared by 2 bases and J by 0 bases, with 2 bases of the junction left unmatched. There are 16 residues in the CDR3. The CDR3 DNA is TGTGCCAGCAGCTTACAGCGGGGGGGTAGCACAGATACGCAGTATTTT. As protein: CASSLQRGGSTDTQYF.

V usage is TRBV20-1 and J usage is TRBJ1-4, with a weak D call TRBD1 (6 bases). Trimming stripped 3 bases from V and 2 bases from J, with 13 bases between. The length of the CDR3 is 15 residues. Per germline, CDR1 DFQATT and CDR2 SNEGSKA (reference sequence). Here the CDR3 DNA reads TGCAGTGCTAGTGGGGGCGGCGGGACTAATGAAAAACTGTTTTTT. Amino acid sequence: CSASGGGGTNEKLFF.

The J gene is TRBJ2-7, the V gene TRBV4-2; D is possibly TRBD1 (6 bases). The DNA end is a closer match to TRBJ2-5, so the J assignment may be wrong. Germline V gene lookup returns CDR1 LGHNA and CDR2 YNFKEQ. The CDR3 extends over 13 amino acids. DNA for the CDR3: TGTGCCAGCAGCTGGGGCCAGGGGGAGACCCAGTACTTC. It yields the protein CASSWGQGETQYF.

The CDR3 nucleotides are TGCAGCGCGGGGTCGGGACACCGGGACACCGGGGAGCTGTTTTTT. Translation gives CSAGSGHRDTGELFF. The genes are TRBV29-1 and TRBJ2-2; D possibly corresponds to TRBD1 (6 bases). CDR3 size: 15 residues. The germline V gene has CDR1 SQVTM and CDR2 ANQGSEA. V lost 7 bases and J lost 3, with 18 bases in between.

This clonotype was seen a few times. J is TRBJ2-7 and V is TRBV15, with no clear D. The end of the DNA aligns better with TRBJ2-5, so the J call may be wrong. CDR1 is LNHNV and CDR2 is YYDKDF in the germline V gene (reference sequence). The CDR3 runs 14 residues. CDR3 amino acids: CATSRDFGPETQYF. The CDR3 DNA sequence: TGTGCCACCAGCAGAGATTTCGGGCCAGAGACCCAGTACTTC.

CDR3 region: CATSDWEAGTTDTQYF. In DNA, the CDR3 is TGTGCCACCAGTGATTGGGAGGCGGGAACCACAGATACGCAGTATTTT. The rearrangement links TRBV24-1 to TRBJ2-3; D is perhaps TRBD2 (6 bases). Trimming left V 2 bases short and J 2 bases short, with 13 bases between. The germline CDR1 and CDR2 sequences are KGHDR and SFDVKD. CDR3 length: 16 amino acids.

This rearrangement joins TRBV5-1 to TRBJ2-1, with TRBD1 identical over 9 bases. The DNA end is a closer match to TRBJ2-7, so the J assignment may be wrong. Germline lookup yields CDR1 SGHRS and CDR2 YFSETQ. CDR3 length: 15 residues. The CDR3 is CASRAGTGTYNEQYF. DNA of the CDR3: TGCGCCAGCAGGGCCGGGACAGGGACCTACAATGAGCAGTACTTC.

The table lists this clonotype with many counts. The V call is TRBV2, the J call TRBJ2-7, with D maybe TRBD2 (5 bases). The CDR3 has 12 amino acids. The germline gives CDR1 SNHLY, CDR2 FYNNEI. The V end was cut by 5 bases, the J end by 3 bases, with 8 bases between. CDR3 DNA sequence: TGTGCCAGCAGTCCCGGGGTCTACGAGCAGTACTTC. Residues: CASSPGVYEQYF.

This clonotype was seen a few times. The chain combines TRBV20-1 with TRBJ2-1; D is unresolved. The CDR3 has 11 residues. The V end was cut by 5 bases, the J end by 5 bases, with 7 bases between. From germline, CDR1 is DFQATT and CDR2 SNEGSKA (reference sequence). CDR3: CSALRDNEQFF. CDR3 DNA: TGCAGTGCTCTTCGAGACAATGAGCAGTTCTTC.

This sequence joins TRBV7-2 and TRBJ2-5; D possibly corresponds to TRBD2 (6 bases). Germline V gene lookup returns CDR1 SGHTA and CDR2 FQGNSA. The CDR3 has 14 residues. The V and J ends lost 3 bases and 11 bases respectively, with 19 bases between them. The CDR3 sequence is CASSLTIADNEQYF. Written as DNA, the CDR3 is TGTGCCAGCAGCTTGACGATAGCGGACAATGAGCAGTACTTC.

The table lists this clonotype with a few counts. The gene calls are TRBV5-1 and TRBJ1-6; weak D call: TRBD1 (6 bases). V lost 4 bases to trimming and J lost 2 bases, with 13 bases between them. The CDR3 covers 16 residues. CDR1 is SGHRS, CDR2 YFSETQ, per germline. CDR3 residues: CASSQTGNPYNSPLHF. In nucleotides, the CDR3 is TGCGCCAGCAGCCAAACAGGGAACCCCTATAATTCACCCCTCCACTTT.

This clonotype has more than one count but fewer than ten. Possible read error: a much larger clone is one base away. The genes are TRBV3-1 and TRBJ2-7; 9 nucleotides match TRBD2. The CDR3 is 16 residues long. The germline V gene has CDR1 LGHDT and CDR2 YNNKEL (reference sequence). J was trimmed by 9 bases and V by 0 bases; bases with no gene match: 12. In nucleotides, the CDR3 is TGTGCCAGCAGCCAAGATAGCGGGAGCGGTCTCGGGCGGCAGTACTTC. Translation gives CASSQDSGSGLGRQYF.

In this sample, this clonotype turned up a few times. The CDR3 here is CASSLAGGLESSYEQYF. CDR3 in DNA: TGTGCCAGCAGCTTAGCCGGGGGACTAGAGAGCTCCTACGAGCAGTACTTC. V is TRBV7-6 and J is TRBJ2-7; TRBD2 matches at 8 bases. CDR3 length equals 17 residues. Trimming removed 0 bases from V and 0 bases from J; junction bases left unmatched: 7. The germline V gene has CDR1 SGHVS and CDR2 FNYEAQ.

About this clonotype: One junction end does not reproduce the germline sequence, and a read error may be involved. The chain employs TRBV12-3 or TRBV12-4 and TRBJ2-7; 8 bases align to TRBD1. The CDR3 has 13 amino acids. The CDR3 DNA sequence: TGTGCCAGCAGGAACCAGGGGGCGGACGAGCAGTATTTC. This codes for CASRNQGADEQYF.

The chain links TRBV18 to TRBJ2-5, with D perhaps assigned TRBD1 or TRBD2 (5 bases each). Trimming stripped 4 bases from V and 1 base from J, with 13 bases between. CDR1 and CDR2 (germline): KGHSH, LQKENI. The CDR3 runs to 15 residues. CDR3 DNA: TGTGCCAGCTCACGCGAGGGGAGCCTCCAAGAGACCCAGTACTTC. The encoded protein is CASSREGSLQETQYF.

The chain employs TRBV15 and TRBJ2-1; D is unclear. CDR3 length: 13 amino acids. Germline lookup yields CDR1 LNHNV and CDR2 YYDKDF (reference sequence). The V gene lost 6 bases and the J gene lost 5 bases, with 11 bases spanning the gap. The CDR3 spells CATSPRVDNEQFF. CDR3 coding DNA: TGTGCCACCAGTCCAAGGGTTGACAATGAGCAGTTCTTC. Filled out from reference TRBV15 and TRBJ2-1, the complete variable domain reads DAMVIQNPRYQVTQFGKPVTLSCSQTLNHNVMYWYQQKSSQAPKLLFHYYDKDFNNEADTPDNFQSRRPNTSFCFLDIRSPGLGDTAMYLCATSPRVDNEQFFGPGTRLTVL.

V and J are TRBV6-1 and TRBJ2-5, with TRBD2 matching over 11 bases. The better agreement between TRBJ2-1 and the DNA end casts doubt on the J call. Germline assignment: CDR1 MNHNS and CDR2 SASEGT. The CDR3 has 13 residues. CDR3 in DNA: TGTGCCAGCATACTAGCGGGAGTTGAGACCCAGTTCTTC. Protein product: CASILAGVETQFF.

This clonotype was detected a few times. The chain links TRBV4-1 to TRBJ1-1; unclear D gene. The length of the CDR3 is 13 residues. The V gene's germline CDR1 is MGHRA and CDR2 YSYEKL. V was shortened by 4 bases and J by 7 bases, with 13 bases between the two germline ends. CDR3 sequence reads: CASSPPGLGEAFF. Written as DNA, the CDR3 is TGCGCCAGCAGCCCCCCGGGGTTGGGTGAAGCTTTCTTT.

The sample holds a few counts of this clonotype. The chain couples TRBV28 to TRBJ2-7; a possible D gene is TRBD1 (7 bases). The CDR3 runs 15 residues. The V gene lost 1 base and the J gene lost 1 base, with 11 bases spanning the gap. Per germline, CDR1 MDHEN and CDR2 SYDVKM. In nucleotides, the CDR3 is TGTGCCAGCAGTTTATTGTCAGGGGGGTCCTACGAGCAGTACTTC. It is translated as CASSLLSGGSYEQYF.

The DNA of the CDR3 is TGTGCCAGCAGGGGACAGGGAAACTACGAGCAGTACTTC. Translated, it gives CASRGQGNYEQYF. V and J are TRBV7-9 and TRBJ2-7; 9 nucleotides agree with TRBD1. Germline lookup yields CDR1 SEHNR and CDR2 FQNEAQ (reference sequence). V lost 6 bases and J lost 3; bases outside the gene matches: 3. The length of the CDR3 is 13 residues.

The sample holds many counts of this clonotype. The chain employs TRBV5-1 and TRBJ1-2, with a tentative D call TRBD1 (6 bases). The CDR3 runs to 16 residues. V was trimmed by 0 bases and J by 5 bases, leaving 17 bases between them. Germline V gene sequence: CDR1 SGHRS, CDR2 YFSETQ. The CDR3 DNA reads TGCGCCAGCAGCTTGGGTGCGCCAGGGGAAGGGTATGGCTACACCTTC. It is translated as CASSLGAPGEGYGYTF. The variable domain in full, completed from reference TRBV5-1 and TRBJ1-2, reads KAGVTQTPRYLIKTRGQQVTLSCSPISGHRSVSWYQQTPGQGLQFLFEYFSETQRNKGNFPGRFSGRQFSNSRSEMNVSTLELGDSALYLCASSLGAPGEGYGYTFGSGTRLTVV.

The chain joins TRBV5-1 to TRBJ2-3, with 11 bases identical to TRBD2. CDR1 and CDR2 from the germline V gene are SGHRS and YFSETQ. V shed 3 bases and J 5 bases; nucleotides not matched to a gene: 5. CDR3 size: 15 residues. CDR3 sequence reads: CASSSSSGRRDTQYF. The DNA of the CDR3 is TGCGCCAGCAGCTCCTCTAGCGGGAGGCGAGATACGCAGTATTTT.

This clonotype has more than one count but fewer than ten. The V and J genes are TRBV29-1 and TRBJ2-7; TRBD1 might be the D (5 bases). Trimming stripped 3 bases from V and 3 bases from J, with 9 bases between. Germline assignment: CDR1 SQVTM and CDR2 ANQGSEA. The CDR3 loop spans 12 amino acids. The CDR3 nucleotides read TGCAGCGTTGAGGACACAAACTACGAGCAGTACTTC. Translated: CSVEDTNYEQYF.